The clone carrying this T cell receptor beta chain was found a few times. Its antigen is currently unknown. The CDR3 loop spans 16 amino acids. Germline V CDR1 and CDR2: SGHRS, YFSETQ. Trimming stripped 0 bases from V and 7 bases from J, with 14 bases between. The sample is drawn from a study of T cells after yellow fever vaccination. Study-wide findings and caveats: Post-booster repertoires contained most primary-vaccination clones again (about 95% CD4, around 88% CD8). By day 5 rather than day 15, the secondary response had peaked, though it was weaker. A limited proportion of clonotypes was detected within both the CD4 and CD8 compartments.

TCRdb independently ran MiXCR on the 5' RACE reads; one entry per CDR3 protein. Here the sample spans some 300,000 distinct CDR3 sequences, roughly 8.7% being singletons. This chain uses TRBV5-1 with TRBJ1-6; tentatively, D is TRBD1 (5 bases). Source: CD4+ T cells sorted from PBMCs, taken 5 days after the yellow fever booster vaccination. This receptor was obtained from a young man who received the YFV17D yellow fever vaccine. CDR3 region: CASSLGRGTANSPLHF. The CDR3 nucleotides are TGCGCCAGCAGCTTGGGACGGGGGACTGCAAATTCACCCCTCCACTTT. The full variable domain, in which reference TRBV5-1 and TRBJ1-6 provide the parts outside the CDR3, is KAGVTQTPRYLIKTRGQQVTLSCSPISGHRSVSWYQQTPGQGLQFLFEYFSETQRNKGNFPGRFSGRQFSNSRSEMNVSTLELGDSALYLCASSLGRGTANSPLHFGNGTRLTVT.